This TCR beta chain stems from a study of blood T cells in healthy people across ages (dated by TCRdb to about 2015). A note on the overall study: In model experiments, roughly one uniquely barcoded TCR beta cDNA molecule per two T cells was captured by template switching. Using deep sequencing normalized with unique cDNA molecular identifiers, the study measured how TCR beta repertoire diversity changes with age. The donors were divided into four age groups: young (average approximately 17 years), middle-aged (about 39), aged (approximately 59) and long-lived (82). To avoid experimental bias, donors of different ages were distributed randomly across sequencing lanes. Using the same blood draw, the study looked at two additional independent replicas of 1 million unique cDNA reads for two donors, one aged 18 to 29 and the other aged 80 or older.

In this sample, this clonotype turned up a few times. Its antigen target is currently unknown. No per-base quality is available; no much larger clone lies one base away. Broader findings and caveats from the paper: Donor CMV infection status was unknown, potentially confounding age-related changes in expanded clonotypes. Because profiling used bulk unsorted PBMCs, naive and antigen-experienced compartments could not be compared conclusively. Compared with the aged group, the long-lived group had more naive CD4+ T cells, fewer expanded clones and increased TCR diversity, suggesting age selection. There was a strong correlation between observed TCR beta diversity and the percentage of naive T cells measured by flow cytometry. Total diversity estimates from one million sequenced T cells were considered lower bounds and underestimates. As age increased, observed TCR beta diversity per million T cells dropped in a roughly linear way, and a significant reduction was already evident by age approximately 40.

Libraries were made using 5' RACE. Sequenced on an Illumina HiSeq 2500. A second about 7 to 12 cycle PCR used a sample-barcoded 5' primer and a J-beta primer mix. A unique molecular identifier was introduced onto each TCR beta cDNA molecule by a template-switch 5' adaptor carrying 12 random nucleotides. Each sample yielded at least 2.5 million CDR3-containing paired-end reads. The Mint cDNA synthesis kit, primed by a TRBC-specific oligonucleotide, was used to synthesize first-strand cDNA from all RNA. All cDNA was treated with uracil-DNA glycosylase and then went through a first 18-cycle PCR with the universal primers M1SS and BC2_uni_R. The original methods were these. Normalization of each sample was performed by random selection of 1 million high-quality reads, each carrying a distinct molecular identifier. Instead of being binned into consensus sequences, reads with shared molecular identifiers were discarded. MiTCR, with a Q25 quality threshold and the strictest error-elimination algorithm, was used for CDR3 identification, clonotype clustering and error correction. A nonparametric unseen species model using Euler transformation provided a lower-bound estimate of total TCR beta diversity. In TCRdb, the public reads were trimmed at Q25 with fastp and aligned with MiXCR, with productive beta chains retained. Rows merge per CDR3 protein into single entries with the most common DNA and genes. The V and J calls come from TCRdb's annotation, not from the publication. The sample profile shows hundreds of thousands of distinct CDR3 sequences; 49% of them were found once. Jointly, the top ten make up approximately 32% of the sample.

Donors were a few dozen systemically healthy Caucasian individuals from Russia aged roughly 6 to 90 years. Approximately 9 milliliters of peripheral blood were collected from each donor into EDTA-treated Vacutainer tubes. Ficoll-Paque density-gradient centrifugation was used to isolate PBMCs, with at least 6 million per sample. Trizol reagent was used to extract total RNA from PBMCs, with at least 6 micrograms per sample. Naive CD45RAhigh/CD27high T cell percentages were measured by flow cytometry on a PBMC aliquot from every donor. Its CDR3 holds 15 amino acids, cysteine through phenylalanine. The retained sequence is limited to the CDR3, 45 bases, with the frame set at the first base. Per the germline V gene (reference sequence), DFQATT is the CDR1 and SNEGSKA is the CDR2. The germline V and J ends show losses of 2 bases and 8 bases respectively, and no gene match explains 4 bases of the junction.

The clonotype comes from a woman aged 60-70 years in good health. In this chain, TRBV20-1 is recombined with TRBJ1-6, with TRBD1 matching 12 junction bases. Sequenced material: blood. The nucleotides are TGCAGTGCTAGATCGGGACAGGGGGCGCATTCACCCCTCCACTTT. The encoded protein is CSARSGQGAHSPLHF.